The rows below give T cell receptor beta chains drawn from one sample of a study of early T cells in non-severe SARS-CoV-2 infection. TCRdb processed the 5' RACE reads anew with MiXCR; each CDR3 protein has one entry. Seen here are under 65,000 distinct CDR3 sequences, around 12% observed once, and the top ten hold about 4%. Sequencing input: whole blood. All receptors come from an adult who was a healthcare worker with PCR-confirmed SARS-CoV-2 infection or an uninfected control (not recorded which). CDR3s include the opening cysteine and the closing phenylalanine or tryptophan. The order of the fields is clone size, V gene, J gene, D gene, CDR3 protein, CDR3 DNA. D genes are given only for firm matches. Only part of the rows carry a size: once, few, many, or a class if the clone is expanded.

abundance: many
v_gene: TRBV14
j_gene: TRBJ2-1
d_gene: -
CDR3aa: CASSDVRVTSYNERFF
CDR3nt: TGTGCCAGCAGCGACGTCAGGGTGACCTCCTACAATGAGCGTTTCTTC

abundance: -
v_gene: TRBV29-1
j_gene: TRBJ1-1
d_gene: -
CDR3aa: CSVEDPGKGTEAFF
CDR3nt: TGCAGCGTTGAAGATCCAGGGAAGGGGACTGAAGCTTTCTTT

abundance: few
v_gene: TRBV11-2
j_gene: TRBJ2-1
d_gene: -
CDR3aa: CASSLELTNFGEQFF
CDR3nt: TGTGCCAGCAGCTTAGAACTGACTAACTTTGGTGAGCAGTTCTTC

abundance: many
v_gene: TRBV28
j_gene: TRBJ2-7
d_gene: TRBD2
CDR3aa: CASSSSGGGTYEQYF
CDR3nt: TGTGCCAGCAGTTCATCGGGAGGAGGGACCTACGAGCAGTACTTC

abundance: -
v_gene: TRBV11-2
j_gene: TRBJ1-1
d_gene: -
CDR3aa: CASSFGAMNTEAFF
CDR3nt: TGTGCCAGCAGTTTCGGGGCCATGAACACTGAAGCTTTCTTT

abundance: -
v_gene: TRBV29-1
j_gene: TRBJ2-7
d_gene: -
CDR3aa: CSVGYGRGFEQYF
CDR3nt: TGCAGCGTTGGCTACGGAAGGGGTTTCGAGCAGTACTTC

abundance: many
v_gene: TRBV30
j_gene: TRBJ2-3
d_gene: TRBD2
CDR3aa: CAWRGLAVAGTQYF
CDR3nt: TGTGCCTGGAGGGGACTAGCGGTAGCGGGTACGCAGTATTTT

abundance: many
v_gene: TRBV4-2
j_gene: TRBJ2-3
d_gene: TRBD2
CDR3aa: CASSQDGGLAGVGDTQYF
CDR3nt: TGTGCCAGCAGCCAAGATGGAGGACTAGCGGGAGTGGGAGATACGCAGTATTTT

abundance: few
v_gene: TRBV21-1
j_gene: TRBJ2-7
d_gene: -
CDR3aa: CASSKVRGRRSYEQYF
CDR3nt: TGTGCCAGCAGCAAAGTCCGCGGGAGGAGGTCCTACGAGCAGTACTTC

abundance: many
v_gene: TRBV11-2
j_gene: TRBJ2-4
d_gene: TRBD2
CDR3aa: CASSPLRASGSRGNIQYF
CDR3nt: TGTGCCAGCAGCCCCCTTAGAGCTAGCGGGAGTCGTGGAAACATTCAGTACTTC

abundance: -
v_gene: TRBV18
j_gene: TRBJ2-1
d_gene: TRBD2
CDR3aa: CASSLVPSGTYNEQFF
CDR3nt: TGTGCCAGCTCCCTGGTCCCTAGCGGGACGTACAATGAGCAGTTCTTC

abundance: many
v_gene: TRBV28
j_gene: TRBJ1-2
d_gene: -
CDR3aa: CASSSPAVGYTF
CDR3nt: TGTGCCAGCAGTTCCCCTGCCGTTGGCTACACCTTC

abundance: many
v_gene: TRBV20-1
j_gene: TRBJ1-4
d_gene: TRBD1
CDR3aa: CSAREQGAREKLFF
CDR3nt: TGCAGTGCTAGAGAACAGGGGGCAAGGGAAAAACTGTTTTTT

abundance: few
v_gene: TRBV24-1
j_gene: TRBJ2-6
d_gene: -
CDR3aa: CAARDSGANVLTF
CDR3nt: TGTGCCGCACGAGACTCTGGGGCCAACGTCCTGACTTTC

abundance: many
v_gene: TRBV20-1
j_gene: TRBJ2-3
d_gene: TRBD2
CDR3aa: CSARDPSGSADTQYF
CDR3nt: TGCAGTGCTAGAGATCCTAGCGGGAGCGCAGATACGCAGTATTTT

abundance: many
v_gene: TRBV6-5
j_gene: TRBJ2-7
d_gene: -
CDR3aa: CASSYSGPNSYEQYF
CDR3nt: TGTGCCAGCAGTTACTCGGGCCCGAATTCCTACGAGCAGTACTTC

abundance: -
v_gene: TRBV11-2
j_gene: TRBJ1-5
d_gene: -
CDR3aa: CASSLDRYQPQHF
CDR3nt: TGTGCCAGCAGCTTAGACCGATATCAGCCCCAGCATTTT

abundance: -
v_gene: TRBV3-1
j_gene: TRBJ2-7
d_gene: -
CDR3aa: CASSQGHASGEQYF
CDR3nt: TGTGCCAGCAGCCAAGGACATGCTTCGGGAGAGCAGTACTTC

abundance: few
v_gene: TRBV28
j_gene: TRBJ1-2
d_gene: -
CDR3aa: CASRENYGYTF
CDR3nt: TGTGCCAGCAGGGAGAACTATGGCTACACCTTC

abundance: -
v_gene: TRBV9
j_gene: TRBJ2-3
d_gene: -
CDR3aa: CASSPTTPSTDTQYF
CDR3nt: TGTGCCAGCAGTCCGACTACCCCTAGCACAGATACGCAGTATTTT

abundance: few
v_gene: TRBV15
j_gene: TRBJ1-2
d_gene: -
CDR3aa: CATSSTGNPYGYTF
CDR3nt: TGTGCCACCAGCAGTACCGGGAACCCCTATGGCTACACCTTC

abundance: many
v_gene: TRBV29-1
j_gene: TRBJ2-2
d_gene: TRBD1
CDR3aa: CSAVDRENTGELFF
CDR3nt: TGCAGCGCCGTGGACAGGGAGAACACCGGGGAGCTGTTTTTT

abundance: many
v_gene: TRBV3-1
j_gene: TRBJ2-7
d_gene: -
CDR3aa: CASSQDGRDYEQYF
CDR3nt: TGTGCCAGCAGCCAAGATGGCAGGGACTACGAGCAGTACTTC

abundance: -
v_gene: TRBV6-2/TRBV6-3
j_gene: TRBJ2-7
d_gene: -
CDR3aa: CASSYSPDRITAPYEQYF
CDR3nt: TGTGCCAGCAGTTACTCTCCGGACCGAATAACTGCCCCCTACGAGCAGTACTTC

abundance: few
v_gene: TRBV4-1
j_gene: TRBJ2-7
d_gene: TRBD1
CDR3aa: CASSLLDREAYEQYF
CDR3nt: TGCGCCAGCAGCCTTCTGGACAGGGAAGCCTACGAGCAGTACTTC

abundance: many
v_gene: TRBV9
j_gene: TRBJ2-2
d_gene: -
CDR3aa: CASSVGPSANTGELFF
CDR3nt: TGTGCCAGCAGCGTAGGTCCCAGCGCGAACACCGGGGAGCTGTTTTTT

abundance: many
v_gene: TRBV19
j_gene: TRBJ1-2
d_gene: -
CDR3aa: CASSRAGIGYGYTF
CDR3nt: TGTGCCAGTAGTAGGGCGGGGATCGGCTATGGCTACACCTTC

abundance: -
v_gene: TRBV12-3/TRBV12-4
j_gene: TRBJ2-5
d_gene: -
CDR3aa: CASRAGEETQYF
CDR3nt: TGTGCCAGCCGGGCAGGGGAGGAGACCCAGTACTTC

abundance: -
v_gene: TRBV24-1
j_gene: TRBJ2-5
d_gene: TRBD2
CDR3aa: CATSPTLAGVEETQYF
CDR3nt: TGTGCCACCAGTCCTACCCTAGCGGGAGTGGAAGAGACCCAGTACTTC

abundance: -
v_gene: TRBV6-1
j_gene: TRBJ2-4
d_gene: TRBD1
CDR3aa: CASSEAGGIDIQYF
CDR3nt: TGTGCCAGCAGTGAAGCAGGGGGCATCGACATTCAGTACTTC

abundance: many
v_gene: TRBV27
j_gene: TRBJ2-1
d_gene: TRBD2
CDR3aa: CASSTSGRIDEQFF
CDR3nt: TGTGCCAGCAGCACTAGCGGGAGGATAGATGAGCAGTTCTTC

abundance: many
v_gene: TRBV12-3/TRBV12-4
j_gene: TRBJ2-5
d_gene: -
CDR3aa: CASRPGPGGAQYF
CDR3nt: TGTGCCAGCAGACCAGGGCCCGGAGGGGCCCAGTACTTC

abundance: many
v_gene: TRBV9
j_gene: TRBJ2-1
d_gene: -
CDR3aa: CASSVGAAHEQFF
CDR3nt: TGTGCCAGCAGCGTAGGCGCCGCCCATGAGCAGTTCTTC

abundance: -
v_gene: TRBV28
j_gene: TRBJ2-5
d_gene: TRBD1
CDR3aa: CASRKGGAAETQYF
CDR3nt: TGTGCCAGCAGAAAAGGGGGCGCAGCAGAGACCCAGTACTTC

abundance: few
v_gene: TRBV6-1
j_gene: TRBJ2-1
d_gene: TRBD2
CDR3aa: CASRRLSGAPDEQFF
CDR3nt: TGTGCCAGCAGGCGTTTGAGCGGGGCTCCGGACGAGCAGTTCTTC

abundance: -
v_gene: TRBV3-1
j_gene: TRBJ2-4
d_gene: TRBD2
CDR3aa: CASSQAGRGKNIQYF
CDR3nt: TGTGCCAGCAGCCAAGCCGGGAGGGGCAAAAACATTCAGTACTTC

abundance: -
v_gene: TRBV28
j_gene: TRBJ2-5
d_gene: TRBD1
CDR3aa: CASSRQGSGETQYF
CDR3nt: TGTGCCAGCAGTCGACAGGGGTCCGGCGAGACCCAGTACTTC